A single sample gave rise to the 4 T cell receptor beta chains below, sequenced in a study of blood T cell repertoires in COVID-19. Repertoires were generated with immunoSEQ multiplex PCR, while TCRdb's copy carries only in-frame clones and drops some. The sample lists about 220,000 clones, roughly 84% occurring once. Sequenced material: PBMCs or T cells enriched from blood (not recorded which). These receptors were collected from a woman aged 35 to 49 who had recovered from COVID-19.

This chain uses TRBV6-5 with TRBJ1-5, with 9 positions matching TRBD1. V dropped 6 bases and J dropped 6; count of bases not matched to a gene: 6. The CDR3 has 14 residues. CDR1 is MNHEY, CDR2 SVGAGI, per germline. CDR3 sequence reads: CASSKGQGRQPQHF. The CDR3 DNA is TGTGCCAGCAGCAAGGGACAGGGACGTCAGCCCCAGCATTTT.

J is TRBJ2-7 and V is TRBV1; the listed D gene, TRBD2, was not tested against the DNA. TRBV1 is an annotated pseudogene. This CDR3 has 12 residues. The CDR3 coding sequence is TGCACTCAGAAGCCAGCGGTCTACGAGCAGTACGTC. Amino acids: CTQKPAVYEQYV.

The chain uses TRBV6-5 and TRBJ1-5; a weak D match, TRBD1 (5 bases). Germline V gene data show CDR1 as MNHEY and CDR2 as SVGAGI. Trimming took 6 bases from V and 3 from J, leaving 9 bases between them. This CDR3 has 13 residues. The CDR3 DNA follows: TGTGCCAGCAGCCCAGGGCCCAATCAGCCCCAGCATTTT. Translation: CASSPGPNQPQHF.

The chain joins TRBV10-3 to TRBJ1-1; 8 bases line up with TRBD1. V dropped 6 bases and J dropped 11; count of bases not matched to a gene: 5. This CDR3 comprises 11 residues. Germline CDR1 ENHRY, CDR2 SYGVKD. CDR3 DNA sequence: TGTGCCATCAGGGACAGGGAGTGGGCTTTCTTT. Protein sequence: CAIRDREWAFF.